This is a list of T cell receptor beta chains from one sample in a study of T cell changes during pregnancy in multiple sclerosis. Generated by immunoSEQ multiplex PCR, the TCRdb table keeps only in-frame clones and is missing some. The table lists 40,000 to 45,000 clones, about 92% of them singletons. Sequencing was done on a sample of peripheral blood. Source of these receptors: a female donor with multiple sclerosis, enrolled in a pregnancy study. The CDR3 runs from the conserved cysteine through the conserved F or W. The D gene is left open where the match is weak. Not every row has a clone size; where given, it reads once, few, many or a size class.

CASGPTGWRRETQYF	TGTGCCAGCGGCCCCACAGGGTGGAGGAGGGAGACCCAGTACTTC	TRBV28	TRBJ2-5	.	.
CSGGRHLQETQYF	TGCAGCGGGGGGAGACACCTCCAAGAGACCCAGTACTTC	TRBV29-1	TRBJ2-5	.	.
CAISETERDEQFF	TGTGCCATCAGTGAGACCGAGCGGGATGAGCAGTTCTTC	TRBV10-3	TRBJ2-1	.	.
CASSLDLRGYQETQYF	TGTGCCAGCAGCTTAGACCTCAGGGGGTACCAAGAGACCCAGTACTTC	TRBV7-9	TRBJ2-5	TRBD1	.
CASRNGDERVYEQYF	TGCGCCAGCAGGAACGGGGACGAGCGGGTCTACGAGCAGTACTTC	TRBV5-1	TRBJ2-7	.	once
CASSPTGRAWVNEQFF	TGTGCCAGCAGCCCCACAGGAAGGGCGTGGGTGAATGAGCAGTTCTTC	TRBV7-2	TRBJ2-1	.	.
CATQGDQPQHF	TGTGCCACCCAGGGGGATCAGCCCCAGCATTTT	TRBV6-4	TRBJ1-5	TRBD1	.
CASSTTTSGRPYEQYF	TGTGCCAGCAGCACAACGACTAGCGGGAGGCCCTACGAGCAGTACTTC	TRBV7-9	TRBJ2-7	TRBD2	once
CASSPGQGGQPQHF	TGTGCCAGCTCCCCTGGACAGGGTGGTCAGCCCCAGCATTTT	TRBV18	TRBJ1-5	TRBD1	.
CASSLEASGRVEQYF	TGTGCCAGCAGCTTAGAGGCTAGCGGGAGGGTCGAGCAGTACTTC	TRBV13	TRBJ2-7	TRBD2	once
CASRPQGSGANVLTF	TGTGCCAGCAGACCCCAAGGGTCTGGGGCCAACGTCCTGACTTTC	TRBV2	TRBJ2-6	.	.
CASSQGGQGGIGYTF	TGCGCCAGCAGCCAAGGGGGACAGGGGGGAATTGGCTACACCTTC	TRBV4-1	TRBJ1-2	TRBD1	.
CASSPSSYEQYF	TGTGCCAGTAGTCCATCGTCCTACGAGCAGTACTTC	TRBV19	TRBJ2-7	.	.
CASSLATRVNTEAFF	TGTGCCAGCAGCTTAGCGACCCGGGTGAACACTGAAGCTTTCTTT	TRBV9	TRBJ1-1	.	.
CASSEGGGAGTEAFF	TGTGCCAGCAGTGAAGGGGGAGGGGCAGGCACTGAAGCTTTCTTT	TRBV6-1	TRBJ1-1	.	.
CASSLDRDEQFF	TGCGCCAGCAGCTTGGATCGGGATGAGCAGTTCTTC	TRBV5-1	TRBJ2-1	.	.
CASSLEDWGSYEQYF	TGTGCCAGCAGCTTGGAAGACTGGGGCTCCTACGAGCAGTACTTC	TRBV5-8	TRBJ2-7	.	.
CASSSRRELSYNEQFF	TGTGCCAGCAGCTCCCGGCGGGAACTCTCCTACAATGAGCAGTTCTTC	TRBV4-2	TRBJ2-1	.	.
CASSLSSGRDRQTQYF	TGTGCCAGCAGTTTATCTAGCGGGAGGGATCGGCAGACCCAGTACTTC	TRBV27	TRBJ2-5	TRBD2	.
CASSVEAGAREQYF	TGCGCCAGCAGCGTCGAAGCGGGAGCTCGGGAGCAGTACTTC	TRBV5-1	TRBJ2-7	TRBD2	.
CASSLAPYNEQFF	TGTGCCAGCAGCTTGGCTCCTTACAATGAGCAGTTCTTC	TRBV5-6	TRBJ2-1	.	.
CSAGWEHEQYF	TGCAGTGCTGGCTGGGAGCACGAGCAGTACTTC	TRBV20-1	TRBJ2-7	.	.
CASSQAWREVDTQYF	TGCGCCAGCAGCCAAGCGTGGCGGGAGGTAGATACGCAGTATTTT	TRBV4-3	TRBJ2-3	TRBD2	.
CASSVVAGLDWADTQYF	TGTGCCAGCAGCGTAGTCGCGGGGTTGGATTGGGCAGATACGCAGTATTTT	TRBV9	TRBJ2-3	.	.
CASSPTGRGYNEQFF	TGTGCCAGCAGTCCTACAGGGAGGGGGTACAATGAGCAGTTCTTC	TRBV7-2	TRBJ2-1	.	once
CASSRTGVQETQYF	TGTGCCAGCAGCCGTACAGGGGTGCAAGAGACCCAGTACTTC	TRBV7-2	TRBJ2-5	TRBD1	.
CASSVYRPPKGNTQYF	TGCGCCAGCAGTGTGTATAGGCCCCCAAAGGGGAATACGCAGTATTTT	TRBV10-2	TRBJ2-3	.	.
CASSQDSGSPYNEQFF	TGTGCCAGCAGCCAAGATAGCGGGAGCCCCTACAATGAGCAGTTCTTC	TRBV4-2	TRBJ2-1	TRBD2	few
CASSPRKLEETQYF	TGTGCCAGCTCACCACGGAAGTTGGAGGAGACCCAGTACTTC	TRBV18	TRBJ2-5	.	.
CASSQTGTLSEQYF	TGTGCCAGCAGCCAGACAGGGACCCTCTCCGAGCAGTACTTC	TRBV6-6	TRBJ2-7	TRBD1	.
CASSLGRGNTIYF	TGCGCCAGCAGCTTGGGACGCGGAAACACCATATATTTT	TRBV5-1	TRBJ1-3	.	.
CASSESTGSLGETYEQYF	TGTGCCAGCAGCGAGTCGACAGGGAGCCTTGGCGAGACCTACGAGCAGTACTTC	TRBV7-8	TRBJ2-7	TRBD1	.
CASSELAGGTGELFF	TGTGCCAGCAGTGAACTAGCGGGAGGCACCGGGGAGCTGTTTTTT	TRBV6-4	TRBJ2-2	TRBD2	.
CASSDEGSYNEQFF	TGTGCCAGCAGTGATGAGGGGTCCTACAATGAGCAGTTCTTC	TRBV2	TRBJ2-1	.	.
CASSTRDSANYGYTF	TGTGCCAGCAGCACCCGGGACAGCGCTAACTATGGCTACACCTTC	TRBV7-9	TRBJ1-2	TRBD1	.
CASSSIFYGHSYNEQFF	TGTGCCAGTAGTAGTATTTTTTACGGACACTCCTACAATGAGCAGTTCTTC	TRBV19	TRBJ2-1	.	.
CASSSLTRTDTQYF	TGTGCCAGCAGTTCATTGACTAGAACAGATACGCAGTATTTT	TRBV28	TRBJ2-3	.	.
CASSYAAGGTYEQYF	TGTGCCAGCAGTTACGCAGCAGGGGGTACCTACGAGCAGTACTTC	TRBV6-5	TRBJ2-7	TRBD1	.
CASSEGDVYNEQFF	TGTGCCAGCAGTGAAGGGGATGTCTACAATGAGCAGTTCTTC	TRBV6-1	TRBJ2-1	.	few
CASSFVREAYEQYF	TGTGCCAGCAGTTTTGTTAGGGAAGCCTACGAGCAGTACTTC	TRBV28	TRBJ2-7	.	once
CASSWWGVPSGDTQYF	TGTGCCAGCAGCTGGTGGGGAGTTCCCTCCGGAGATACGCAGTATTTT	TRBV7-9	TRBJ2-3	.	once
CASSFLDTDTQYF	TGTGCCAGCAGCTTTCTTGACACAGATACGCAGTATTTT	TRBV11-3	TRBJ2-3	.	.
CASSLRLAGVPTIETQYF	TGTGCCAGCAGCCTAAGACTAGCGGGAGTACCCACCATAGAGACCCAGTACTTC	TRBV4-2	TRBJ2-5	TRBD2	.
CASSPPPGDYGYTF	TGTGCCAGCTCACCACCTCCGGGAGACTATGGCTACACCTTC	TRBV18	TRBJ1-2	.	.
CASSTRGGEQYF	TGCGCCAGCAGCACGAGGGGAGGCGAGCAGTACTTC	TRBV5-1	TRBJ2-7	.	.
CASSPVGEGADTQYF	TGTGCCAGCTCACCGGTGGGAGAGGGGGCAGATACGCAGTATTTT	TRBV18	TRBJ2-3	.	.
CASSSPRDRGYNEQFF	TGTGCCAGCAGCTCGCCCCGGGACAGGGGTTACAATGAGCAGTTCTTC	TRBV5-4	TRBJ2-1	TRBD1	.
CASSPLAGRGGNTIYF	TGTGCCAGCAGCCCCCTGGCGGGGCGCGGGGGAAACACCATATATTTT	TRBV5-6	TRBJ1-3	.	.
CASSVAAGHPTGELFF	TGTGCCAGCAGCGTAGCGGCGGGGCACCCCACCGGGGAGCTGTTTTTT	TRBV9	TRBJ2-2	.	.
CASSLGLAGDTDTQYF	TGTGCCAGCAGTCTGGGACTAGCGGGAGACACAGATACGCAGTATTTT	TRBV7-3	TRBJ2-3	TRBD2	.
CSVEGVSSYNEQFF	TGCAGCGTTGAGGGAGTTAGCTCCTACAATGAGCAGTTCTTC	TRBV29-1	TRBJ2-1	.	.
CASSAYLRDGDNEQFF	TGTGCCAGCAGTGCCTACCTTCGGGACGGAGACAATGAGCAGTTCTTC	TRBV9	TRBJ2-1	.	.
CASSVERGENTGELFF	TGTGCCAGCAGCGTAGAAAGGGGGGAGAACACCGGGGAGCTGTTTTTT	TRBV9	TRBJ2-2	.	.
CASSLVPGENYEQYF	TGTGCCAGCAGCTTAGTCCCAGGGGAAAACTACGAGCAGTACTTC	TRBV7-8	TRBJ2-7	.	.